Presented here are 30 T cell receptor beta chains from one specimen sequenced in a study of radiotherapy plus CTLA-4 blockade in lung cancer (dated by TCRdb to the late 2010s). Library creation used the immunoSEQ multiplex PCR assay. TCRdb retrieved this table from immuneACCESS and kept in-frame rearrangements only. Not all clones are present; in checked studies, unresolved V genes account for under half, and no reason is known for the remainder. This sample comprises about 51,000 clones, around 75% of them detected only once. 8.5% of the sample is held by the ten biggest clonotypes. Sequenced material: peripheral blood, taken from a patient treated with radiotherapy plus ipilimumab. These receptors originate from a human donor with non-small cell lung cancer who had a complete response to radiotherapy plus ipilimumab.

This clone was counted a few times. The rearrangement joins TRBV5-1 to TRBJ1-3; 9 positions agree with TRBD1. The germline CDR1 and CDR2 sequences are SGHRS and YFSETQ. The CDR3 is 14 amino acids. The V gene end was trimmed by 4 bases and the J gene end by 7 bases; junction bases not matched to a gene: 6. CDR3 residues: CASSRTDRGNTIYF. The CDR3 bases are TGCGCCAGCAGCCGAACGGACAGGGGCAACACCATATATTTT.

The chain links TRBV2 to TRBJ1-5; possibly TRBD1 for D (6 bases). Trimming stripped 7 bases from V and 6 bases from J, with 19 bases between. CDR1 and CDR2 (germline): SNHLY, FYNNEI. CDR3 length: 15 residues. CDR3 amino acids: CASKTDRFSGQPQHF. The CDR3 DNA reads as TGTGCCAGCAAAACCGACAGGTTCTCGGGTCAGCCCCAGCATTTT.

The CDR3 here is CASSGTQNIQYF. The CDR3 DNA reads TGTGCCAGCAGTGGTACACAAAACATTCAGTACTTC. This chain joins TRBV2 and TRBJ2-4; D gene ambiguous. The CDR3 covers 12 residues. Germline loops: CDR1 SNHLY, CDR2 FYNNEI. Trimming took off 4 bases at V and 5 bases at J, with 6 bases between the two ends.

The chain links TRBV27 to TRBJ2-3, with TRBD1 matching 8 bases. V lost 4 bases to trimming and J lost 6 bases; unmatched junction nucleotides: 15. The germline V gene has CDR1 MNHEY and CDR2 SMNVEV (reference sequence). The CDR3 length is 17 residues. Here the CDR3 DNA reads TGTGCCAGCAGTTCCAGGGGGCGTGTGGTGATGCATGATACGCAGTATTTT. Its translation is CASSSRGRVVMHDTQYF.

The table lists this clone with a few counts. The chain uses TRBV6-1 and TRBJ2-7; 7 bases are shared with TRBD1. The CDR3 length is 14 residues. The germline V gene encodes CDR1 MNHNS and CDR2 SASEGT. Trimming took 1 base from V and 3 from J; bases not matched to a gene: 3. The CDR3 region has the DNA TGTGCCAGCAGTGAAGGGGACAGTTACTACGAGCAGTACGTC. It yields the protein CASSEGDSYYEQYV.

The chain is built from TRBV7-9 and TRBJ1-5, with 9 positions matching TRBD1. Germline V gives CDR1 SEHNR, CDR2 FQNEAQ (reference sequence). V gave up 7 bases and J gave up 5 bases; unmatched junction bases: 3. This CDR3 region has 13 residues. The CDR3 region has the DNA TGTGCCAGCACTCGGGACAGGGATCAGCCCCAGCATTTT. This codes for CASTRDRDQPQHF.

In this sample, this clone turned up a few times. This rearrangement joins TRBV7-2 to TRBJ2-3; possibly TRBD2 for D (5 bases). V lost 0 bases and J lost 4, with 11 bases in between. CDR1 and CDR2 from the germline V gene are SGHTA and FQGNSA. The CDR3 has 15 residues. Here the CDR3 reads CASSLAWRTSDTQYF. In DNA form, the CDR3 reads TGTGCCAGCAGCTTAGCCTGGAGGACGTCAGATACGCAGTATTTT.

The chain couples TRBV7-2 to TRBJ2-1, with TRBD2 as a possible D gene (5 bases). The V and J ends lost 5 bases and 7 bases respectively, with 15 bases between them. The germline gives CDR1 SGHTA, CDR2 FQGNSA. The CDR3 runs to 14 residues. The CDR3 coding sequence is TGTGCCAGCAGCCCCTATGAGGGCTTGAATGAGCAGTTCTTC. Its protein product is CASSPYEGLNEQFF.

In this sample, this clone turned up once. Other DNA sequences in the same sample also yield this CDR3. V gene TRBV2 combines with J gene TRBJ1-5; no reliable D call. Trimming removed 6 bases from V and 4 bases from J, with 10 bases in between. The CDR3 sequence is 13 residues long. Germline values: CDR1 SNHLY, CDR2 FYNNEI. As DNA, the CDR3 is TGTGCCAGCAGCCCCGGGGAAAATCAGCCCCAGCATTTT. Amino acids: CASSPGENQPQHF.

This clone was recorded once. V gene TRBV6-6 combines with J gene TRBJ1-1, with D tentatively TRBD1 (6 bases). This CDR3 is built from 14 residues. Germline-derived CDR1 and CDR2 are MNHNY and SVGAGI (reference sequence). The ends were cut back, 2 bases at V and 2 bases at J, with 9 bases in the middle. The DNA for the CDR3 is TGTGCCAGCAGTTACCAAGGGACAAACACTGAAGCTTTCTTT. Its translation is CASSYQGTNTEAFF.

The chain joins TRBV19 to TRBJ1-4, with a weak D call TRBD1 (5 bases). V was shortened by 6 bases and J by 5 bases, with 19 bases between the two germline ends. CDR1 is LNHDA, CDR2 SQIVND, per germline (reference sequence). This CDR3 has 16 amino acids. The CDR3 loop is CASSFGGLRPNEKLFF. The DNA for the CDR3 is TGTGCCAGTAGCTTCGGGGGGTTACGACCAAATGAAAAACTGTTTTTT.

V usage is TRBV4-1 and J usage is TRBJ2-6, with a possible D match to TRBD2 (7 bases). The ends were cut back, 4 bases at V and 2 bases at J, with 15 bases in the middle. The germline V gene has CDR1 MGHRA and CDR2 YSYEKL. This CDR3 spans 17 amino acids. This chain's CDR3 is CASSRGGIVPGANVLTF. The CDR3 DNA reads as TGCGCCAGCAGCCGCGGGGGCATCGTTCCTGGGGCCAACGTCCTGACTTTC.

The chain employs TRBV4-1 and TRBJ1-5; possible D gene TRBD1, 5 bases. CDR3 length: 14 amino acids. Germline assignment: CDR1 MGHRA and CDR2 YSYEKL. Trimming stripped 3 bases from V and 7 bases from J, with 13 bases between. CDR3 sequence reads: CASSHPPGKQPQHF. In nucleotides, the CDR3 is TGCGCCAGCAGCCACCCGCCAGGGAAACAGCCCCAGCATTTT.

This clone was counted only a few times. CDR3 region: CASSNGGGENYNEQFF. As DNA, the CDR3 is TGCGCCAGCAGTAATGGAGGGGGGGAGAACTACAATGAGCAGTTCTTC. The chain links TRBV10-1 to TRBJ2-1; a weak D match, TRBD2 (7 bases). The CDR3 sequence is 16 residues long. With 5 bases removed from V and 3 bases from J, the gap between germline ends came to 17 bases. Looked up from germline, CDR1 is WNHNN and CDR2 is SYGVQD (reference sequence).

This clone appeared a single time. The V gene is TRBV19, the J gene TRBJ2-3, with 8 bases that match TRBD2. The CDR3 is 19 residues long. The junction had 20 bases not matched to a gene; V was cut back by 6 bases and J by 3 bases. Germline V gives CDR1 LNHDA, CDR2 SQIVND (reference sequence). The CDR3 loop reads CASSSTRGGGLKRTDTQYF. As DNA, the CDR3 is TGTGCCAGTAGCTCCACCCGGGGCGGGGGGCTAAAAAGGACAGATACGCAGTATTTT. The variable domain in full, completed from reference TRBV19 and TRBJ2-3, reads DGGITQSPKYLFRKEGQNVTLSCEQNLNHDAMYWYRQDPGQGLRLIYYSQIVNDFQKGDIAEGYSVSREKKESFPLTVTSAQKNPTAFYLCASSSTRGGGLKRTDTQYFGPGTRLTVL.

The V and J genes are TRBV18 and TRBJ2-1; D remains unclear. This CDR3 region has 15 residues. Trimming took off 3 bases at V and 6 bases at J, with 15 bases between the two ends. Germline V gene data show CDR1 as KGHSH and CDR2 as LQKENI. CDR3 sequence: CASSPVAKGGNEQFF. The CDR3 DNA is TGTGCCAGCTCACCTGTCGCCAAAGGCGGCAATGAGCAGTTCTTC.

The chain couples TRBV5-1 to TRBJ2-7, with TRBD1 identical over 7 bases. This CDR3 contains 14 residues. The germline gives CDR1 SGHRS, CDR2 YFSETQ. V trimming: 4 bases; J trimming: 0 bases; junction bases outside the gene matches: 4. The CDR3 DNA follows: TGCGCCAGCAGCGGGACAGTAACCTCCTACGAGCAGTACTTC. Amino acids: CASSGTVTSYEQYF.

The V and J genes are TRBV7-9 and TRBJ2-5; 7 bases line up with TRBD1. The junction had 2 bases not matched to a gene; V was cut back by 2 bases and J by 8 bases. Germline lookup yields CDR1 SEHNR and CDR2 FQNEAQ (reference sequence). The CDR3 contains 12 residues. The CDR3 DNA reads TGTGCCAGCAGCTTAAAGGGGGCTACCCAGTACTTC. It yields the protein CASSLKGATQYF.

The CDR3 loop reads CASSRDSGNTIYF. The CDR3 DNA follows: TGTGCCAGCAGCCGGGACTCTGGAAACACCATATATTTT. V usage is TRBV7-2 and J usage is TRBJ1-3; D is undetermined. V lost 5 bases and J 0 bases, leaving 5 bases between the germline ends. The CDR3 spans 13 residues. Germline values: CDR1 SGHTA, CDR2 FQGNSA.

The gene calls are TRBV5-1 and TRBJ2-5, with D perhaps matching TRBD2 (6 bases). Matching the DNA end better, TRBJ2-7 makes the J call doubtful. Looked up from germline, CDR1 is SGHRS and CDR2 is YFSETQ. The CDR3 is 13 residues long. The CDR3 sequence is CASSPLGGGEQYF. CDR3 bases: TGCGCCAGCAGCCCTTTGGGGGGTGGCGAGCAGTACTTC.

The rearrangement joins TRBV6-5 to TRBJ2-5; weak D call: TRBD1 (5 bases). Deletions cut 2 bases from V and 1 base from J, with 8 bases between. This CDR3 has 14 residues. The germline gives CDR1 MNHEY, CDR2 SVGAGI. The CDR3 loop is CASSYGAAQETQYF. In nucleotides, the CDR3 is TGTGCCAGCAGTTACGGGGCAGCCCAAGAGACCCAGTACTTC.

The chain recombines TRBV6-6 with TRBJ2-1, with 8 bases that match TRBD1. V lost 7 bases to trimming and J lost 7 bases; unmatched junction nucleotides: 6. CDR3 length: 13 residues. Germline loops: CDR1 MNHNY, CDR2 SVGAGI (reference sequence). This CDR3 reads CASNSGQGNEQFF. The CDR3 DNA sequence: TGTGCCAGCAACTCCGGACAGGGTAATGAGCAGTTCTTC.

A few counts support this clone. The chain uses TRBV19 and TRBJ1-1, with D unresolved. The length of the CDR3 is 14 residues. Germline assignment: CDR1 LNHDA and CDR2 SQIVND (reference sequence). V dropped 5 bases and J dropped 4 bases, with 14 bases sitting between them. The CDR3 spells CASSLRGGSTEAFF. The CDR3 bases are TGTGCCAGTAGTCTTCGGGGAGGTAGCACTGAAGCTTTCTTT.

This clone occurred once. V gene TRBV9 combines with J gene TRBJ1-1, with TRBD1 matching 8 bases. Germline values: CDR1 SGDLS, CDR2 YYNGEE. The V and J ends lost 4 bases and 0 bases, in that order; junction bases with no gene match: 5. CDR3 size: 15 residues. The CDR3 reads CASSPTTGVNTEAFF. Here the CDR3 DNA reads TGTGCCAGCAGCCCCACGACAGGGGTGAACACTGAAGCTTTCTTT.

The rearrangement uses TRBV9 and TRBJ1-3; D unclear. The CDR3 is made up of 15 amino acids. Trimming removed 4 bases from V and 0 bases from J, with 11 bases in between. CDR1 is SGDLS, CDR2 YYNGEE, per germline. As DNA, the CDR3 is TGTGCCAGCAGCCCTGACGGGATCTCTGGAAACACCATATATTTT. The encoded protein is CASSPDGISGNTIYF.

V gene TRBV19 combines with J gene TRBJ2-3, with 14 nucleotides matching TRBD2. The CDR3 contains 18 residues. The junction had 3 bases not matched to a gene; V was cut back by 1 base and J by 0 bases. The germline V gene has CDR1 LNHDA and CDR2 SQIVND (reference sequence). The DNA of the CDR3 is TGTGCCAGTAGTATAGGACTAGCGGGGGGGCCTAGCACAGATACGCAGTATTTT. Residues: CASSIGLAGGPSTDTQYF.

This sequence joins TRBV6-1 and TRBJ2-5; the match to TRBD2 covers 9 bases. This CDR3 comprises 15 residues. V was pared by 6 bases and J by 3 bases, with 8 bases of the junction left unmatched. The germline CDR1 and CDR2 sequences are MNHNS and SASEGT. The CDR3 region is CASSRAGGSEETQYF. CDR3 nucleotides: TGTGCCAGCAGCAGGGCGGGGGGGAGCGAAGAGACCCAGTACTTC.

This chain uses TRBV4-1 with TRBJ2-1; the match to TRBD2 covers 8 bases. V was clipped by 0 bases and J by 0 bases; unmatched bases: 1. The CDR3 has 16 amino acids. Germline CDR1 is MGHRA and CDR2 is YSYEKL. CDR3 residues: CASSQELAASYNEQFF. The DNA of the CDR3 is TGCGCCAGCAGCCAAGAACTAGCGGCCTCCTACAATGAGCAGTTCTTC.

The rearrangement joins TRBV10-3 to TRBJ1-2; TRBD1 might be the D (5 bases). This CDR3 contains 14 residues. Germline assignment: CDR1 ENHRY and CDR2 SYGVKD. V was pared by 6 bases and J by 8 bases, with 19 bases between. The DNA for the CDR3 is TGTGCCATCAGGGCAGGGCTGACTGCTGTCGGCTACACCTTC. Translated, it gives CAIRAGLTAVGYTF.

The rearrangement uses TRBV5-3 and TRBJ2-1; TRBD2 is a possible D gene (6 bases). TRBV5-3 is treated as an ORF (open reading frame) with a function not yet certain. The CDR3 has 13 amino acids. Trimming shortened V by 2 bases and J by 12 bases, and 15 bases separated the two germline ends. As DNA, the CDR3 is TGTGCCAGAAGCTTTGTCCGGCGGGGCGCGCAGTTCTTC. Protein product: CARSFVRRGAQFF.